These T cell receptor beta chains were read from a single sample in a study of CD8+ T cells in alopecia areata. Measured with immunoSEQ multiplex PCR; TCRdb has only the in-frame clones, and not every one. This sample carries under 150,000 clones, around 54% of them seen once, and the ten largest clones take approximately 3.1%. Sequencing used CD4+ T cells sorted from blood, obtained at week 24, from a patient treated with tofacitinib. Receptor source: a human donor with alopecia areata. The CDR3 runs from the conserved cysteine through the conserved F or W. Each record gives: clone size, V gene, J gene, D gene, CDR3 DNA, CDR3 protein. D genes are given only for firm matches. Expanded clones get a size class; other rows say once, few or many, or leave the size out.

-	TRBV30	TRBJ1-6	-	TGTGCCTGGAGACCCACCGACCTCCTGAGTTCACCCCTCCACTTT	CAWRPTDLLSSPLHF
-	TRBV6-5	TRBJ2-2	-	TGTGCCAGCAGTCCGGGACTGGCTAACACCGGGGAGCTGTTTTTT	CASSPGLANTGELFF
-	TRBV29-1	TRBJ2-4	-	TGCAGCGCTAAGACAGACCTAGCCAAAAACATTCAGTACTTC	CSAKTDLAKNIQYF
few	TRBV4-1	TRBJ2-2	-	TGCGCCAGCAGCCCGGATTACGCGAACACCGGGGAGCTGTTTTTT	CASSPDYANTGELFF
-	TRBV15	TRBJ2-5	TRBD1	TGTGCCACCAGCAGCCGGGACAGACAAGAGACCCAGTACTTC	CATSSRDRQETQYF
few	TRBV27	TRBJ1-2	-	TGTGCCAGCCGACCCGGACCGGGACCTGGGGGCTACACCTTC	CASRPGPGPGGYTF
-	TRBV4-1	TRBJ1-1	-	TGCGCCAGCAGCCAAGAAGAGGCGGTAAACACTGAAGCTTTCTTT	CASSQEEAVNTEAFF
-	TRBV6-5	TRBJ1-2	-	TGTGCCAGCCGGTCCCAGTTCATGGGTGGCTACACCTTC	CASRSQFMGGYTF
few	TRBV27	TRBJ2-2	-	TGTGCCAGCAGTCCAAACGGCCGGGGGCCAAGCACCGGGGAGCTGTTTTTT	CASSPNGRGPSTGELFF
few	TRBV2	TRBJ2-3	-	TGTGCCAGCAGTCTACAGGACCAAGATACGCAGTATTTT	CASSLQDQDTQYF
-	TRBV27	TRBJ2-3	TRBD1	TGTGCCAGCAGGACCCCGGGACAGGGAAAAGATACGCAGTATTTT	CASRTPGQGKDTQYF
-	TRBV20-1	TRBJ1-1	-	TGCAGTGTCGGGGAGACTGAAGCTTTCTTT	CSVGETEAFF
-	TRBV28	TRBJ2-1	-	TGTGCCAGCAGTTTAAACTTCTTTCGGGGTTACAATGAGCAGTTCTTC	CASSLNFFRGYNEQFF
-	TRBV5-6	TRBJ1-6	TRBD1	TGTGCCAGCAGCTCGACAGGGGACTTTGGGAATTCACCCCTCCACTTT	CASSSTGDFGNSPLHF
-	TRBV29-1	TRBJ1-2	TRBD1	TGCAGCGTTGAAGGAGTCCCGGGACAGAGCTATGGCTACACCTTC	CSVEGVPGQSYGYTF
-	TRBV7-9	TRBJ1-1	TRBD1	TGTGCCAGCAGCCTACAGGGGGCAAGGACTGAAGCTTTCTTT	CASSLQGARTEAFF
few	TRBV6-5	TRBJ2-7	-	TGTGCCAGCAGTTTCCTGGACAAGACCTACGAGCAGTACTTC	CASSFLDKTYEQYF
few	TRBV7-2	TRBJ2-2	-	TGTGCCAGCAGCTTTAACACCGGGGAGCTGTTTTTT	CASSFNTGELFF
-	TRBV19	TRBJ1-5	TRBD1	TGTGCCAGTAGCGGGACAGGGAATCAGCCCCAGCATTTT	CASSGTGNQPQHF